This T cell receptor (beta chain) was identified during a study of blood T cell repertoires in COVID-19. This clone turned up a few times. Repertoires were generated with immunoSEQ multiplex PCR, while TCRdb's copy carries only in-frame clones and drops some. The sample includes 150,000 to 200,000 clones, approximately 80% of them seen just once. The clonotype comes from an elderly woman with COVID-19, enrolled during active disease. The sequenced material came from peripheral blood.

The CDR3 spells CASSHWLGSATSYYEQYF. The CDR3 DNA sequence: TGTGCCAGCAGCCATTGGCTGGGCTCAGCCACCTCTTATTACGAGCAGTACTTC. V gene TRBV3-1 (or the pseudogene TRBV3-2) combines with J gene TRBJ2-7; D call uncertain. Germline V gene sequence: CDR1 LGHDT, CDR2 YNNKEL (reference sequence). Between the trimmed V and J ends, which lost 3 bases and 4 bases, there was a span of 25 bases. The CDR3 extends over 18 amino acids.